One and the same sample provided the 26 T cell receptor beta chains below, sequenced in a study of tumor-infiltrating lymphocytes in primary liver carcinoma. A primer in the constant region served to generate TCR beta cDNA from 450 to 600 ng of total RNA. Sequencing libraries for TCR beta derived from three nested multiplex PCR rounds that used slightly modified ARM-PCR. Both of the initial two PCR rounds ran for 10 cycles and employed TRBV1-TRBV30 forward primers alongside a C-beta reverse primer. TCRdb re-analysed the multiplex PCR reads in MiXCR, keeping a single row per CDR3 protein. The repertoire holds more than 60,000 distinct CDR3 sequences, more than 60% seen once, with around a quarter in the top ten. Both RNA and DNA were isolated together from 20-30 mg of bulk tissue that had not been sorted. Input material: liver tumor tissue from sampling region 4. The sample's subset: tumor region T4, right-lateral pole. Source of these receptors: a man aged 35 to 55 with primary liver carcinoma and hepatitis B virus infection.

In the case of this clonotype: The CDR3 does not end in the conserved phenylalanine or tryptophan, so this is likely a read error. The DNA is left out, because the CDR3 cannot be placed on it with certainty; the CDR3 is given as TCRdb lists it. The CDR3 region is CASSLVGGEQCS. The V gene is TRBV7-9, the J gene TRBJ2-7; the table calls TRBD1, which could not be checked here. The CDR3 region is 12 residues in length, termini included. Germline V gives CDR1 SEHNR, CDR2 FQNEAQ (reference sequence).

A word on this clonotype: Relative to the germline gene, one junction end is altered; a read error may explain this. This chain connects TRBV19 to TRBJ2-1; unclear D gene. CDR1 and CDR2 from the germline V gene are LNHDA and SQIVND (reference sequence). The CDR3 covers 15 residues. The CDR3, as DNA: TGTGCCAGTAGTCTAAGTGGGCTCTCCTACAATGAGAAGTTCTTC. Encoded protein: CASSLSGLSYNEKFF.

By share, this clonotype ranks as medium-sized. The rearrangement uses TRBV11-1 and TRBJ2-7; D is possibly TRBD2 (6 bases). Germline V gene data show CDR1 as SGHAT and CDR2 as FQDESV (reference sequence). The CDR3 totals 14 residues. V dropped 5 bases and J dropped 2 bases, with 13 bases sitting between them. The CDR3 sequence is CASSAFGGTYEQYF. The CDR3 region has the DNA TGTGCCAGCAGCGCCTTCGGAGGGACCTACGAGCAGTACTTC.

This clonotype showed up just a few times. A clone one base away is much larger, so this may be a read error. The chain couples TRBV5-6 to TRBJ2-3; 9 bases map to TRBD2. The CDR3 totals 15 residues. V was clipped by 4 bases and J by 5 bases; unmatched bases: 8. Per the germline V gene, CDR1 is SGHDT and CDR2 is YYEEEE. The DNA for the CDR3 is TGTGCCAGCAGCCGACTAGCGGAAGGTAAAGATACGCAGTATTTT. This sequence encodes CASSRLAEGKDTQYF.

The CDR3 reads CASSEQGGSNPDTQYF. In DNA, the CDR3 is TGTGCCAGCAGTGAACAAGGCGGGAGTAATCCAGATACGCAGTATTTT. The J gene is TRBJ2-3, the V gene TRBV2, with TRBD2 matching over 7 bases. Germline V gene lookup returns CDR1 SNHLY and CDR2 FYNNEI. The CDR3 is made up of 16 amino acids. Trimming at V came to 2 bases and at J to 4 bases, leaving 9 bases not matched to a gene.

The chain joins TRBV28 to TRBJ2-6; no firm D call. The germline V and J ends were trimmed by 3 bases and 0 bases, with 6 bases remaining between them. Germline lookup yields CDR1 MDHEN and CDR2 SYDVKM. This CDR3 is built from 15 residues. This CDR3 is CASSLGGSGANVLTF. CDR3 DNA: TGTGCCAGCAGTTTGGGTGGCTCTGGGGCCAACGTCCTGACTTTC. The full variable domain, with the rest looked up from reference TRBV28 and TRBJ2-6, is DVKVTQSSRYLVKRTGEKVFLECVQDMDHENMFWYRQDPGLGLRLIYFSYDVKMKEKGDIPEGYSVSREKKERFSLILESASTNQTSMYLCASSLGGSGANVLTFGAGSRLTVL.

Note on this clonotype: Given the absence of the conserved phenylalanine or tryptophan at the CDR3 end, a read error is likely. CDR3 nucleotides: TGTGCCATCAGTGTTCAAAGAACCGGGGCTGAAGCTTTCCTT. Protein sequence: CAISVQRTGAEAFL. The chain is built from TRBV10-3 and TRBJ1-1, with D hard to call. V was pared by 4 bases and J by 6 bases, with 15 bases between. This CDR3 has 14 residues. Germline CDR1 is ENHRY and CDR2 is SYGVKD.

A word on this clonotype: Given the absence of the conserved phenylalanine or tryptophan at the CDR3 end, a read error is likely. V gene TRBV7-2 combines with J gene TRBJ1-2, with D perhaps TRBD1 (5 bases). CDR1 SGHTA and CDR2 FQGNSA come from the germline V gene. This CDR3 is 15 amino acids long. Deletions cut 3 bases from V and 4 bases from J, with 15 bases between. The CDR3 is CASSLTQGEGYGYTI. CDR3 coding DNA: TGTGCCAGCAGCTTGACGCAGGGAGAAGGCTATGGCTACACCATC.

To note about this clonotype: Germline and junction disagree at one end, which may indicate a read error. This chain uses TRBV7-9 with TRBJ1-1; D call uncertain. The CDR3 has 14 residues. Germline V gene lookup returns CDR1 SEHNR and CDR2 FQNEAQ (reference sequence). The chain's CDR3 is CASSLVGVNAEAFF. DNA of the CDR3: TGTGCCAGCAGTTTAGTAGGAGTGAACGCTGAAGCTTTCTTT.

About this clonotype: Without the conserved terminal phenylalanine or tryptophan, this CDR3 likely stems from a read error. This sequence joins TRBV6-1 and TRBJ2-7; 7 nucleotides match TRBD2. The germline V gene encodes CDR1 MNHNS and CDR2 SASEGT. The CDR3 covers 15 residues. V lost 8 bases to trimming and J lost 5 bases; unmatched junction nucleotides: 15. The CDR3 DNA sequence: TGTGCCAGCGTCCTAGTAGCGGGCTGGGTCAACGAGCAGTACTAC. Amino acids: CASVLVAGWVNEQYY.

Points on this clonotype: The junction shows a germline mismatch at one end, possibly a read error. The chain employs TRBV11-2 and TRBJ2-6; possibly TRBD2 for D (6 bases). Germline V lookup: CDR1 SGHAT, CDR2 FQNNGV. This CDR3 is 16 amino acids long. The CDR3 protein is CACGLSRGRGANVLSF. The CDR3 nucleotides are TGTGCCTGCGGCTTATCGCGGGGAAGAGGGGCCAACGTCCTGTCTTTC.

The table lists this clonotype with many counts. J is TRBJ2-3 and V is TRBV6-6; 9 nucleotides line up with TRBD2. CDR3 length: 21 amino acids. J lost 2 bases, V lost 2 bases, and 20 bases had no gene match. Germline V gene data show CDR1 as MNHNY and CDR2 as SVGAGI (reference sequence). CDR3 in DNA: TGTGCCAGCAGTTACCCTCAGGGAGGACCTAGCGGGGCCTACTCCACAGATACGCAGTATTTT. It codes for CASSYPQGGPSGAYSTDTQYF.

The genes are TRBV12-3 or TRBV12-4 and TRBJ2-7; TRBD2 might be the D (6 bases). The V end lost 7 bases, the J end lost 6 bases, and 13 bases lay between the germline ends. The CDR3 totals 12 residues. DNA for the CDR3: TGTGCCAGCACTTTGGGGACTGTCGAGCAGTACTTC. This sequence encodes CASTLGTVEQYF.

This clonotype has a handful of counts. An end of the junction does not agree with germline; a read error may underlie this. The chain is built from TRBV11-1 and TRBJ2-3; 9 nucleotides align to TRBD2. Germline V gene lookup returns CDR1 SGHAT and CDR2 FQDESV (reference sequence). The CDR3 has 16 amino acids. The CDR3 here is CASGLGTSSQTDTQYF. The CDR3 DNA reads TGTGCCAGCGGCCTCGGGACTAGCTCACAAACAGATACGCAGTACTTT.

For this clonotype: One junction end disagrees with the germline gene, perhaps due to a read error. The V call is TRBV6-5, the J call TRBJ2-7; possibly TRBD1 for D (6 bases). This CDR3 region has 17 residues. CDR1 MNHEY and CDR2 SVGAGI come from the germline V gene. In DNA, the CDR3 is TGTGCCAGCAGTTGCCGGGACATCAGTAGGCGAGGGAACGGGCACTATTTC. Its translation: CASSCRDISRRGNGHYF.

This clonotype is labeled medium-sized (0.01 to 0.1%). CDR3 DNA sequence: TGTGCCAGCAGCGGAGGACTAGCGGAGCGGAACACCGGGGAGCTGTTTTTT. Encoded protein: CASSGGLAERNTGELFF. This chain uses TRBV11-2 with TRBJ2-2; the match to TRBD2 covers 10 bases. The CDR3 spans 17 residues. V gave up 5 bases and J gave up 1 base; unmatched junction bases: 7. Germline V gives CDR1 SGHAT, CDR2 FQNNGV.

The V call is TRBV10-1, the J call TRBJ1-1; the D gene is possibly TRBD1 (5 bases). Germline-derived CDR1 and CDR2 are WNHNN and SYGVQD (reference sequence). V was clipped by 5 bases and J by 8 bases, with 15 bases between them. The CDR3 totals 13 residues. The CDR3 here is CASSLTEKTEAFF. The CDR3 DNA follows: TGCGCCAGCAGTCTGACAGAGAAGACCGAAGCTTTCTTT.

This sequence joins TRBV7-2 and TRBJ1-5, with 8 bases lining up with TRBD1. The CDR3 has 14 amino acids. V lost 5 bases to trimming and J lost 7 bases; unmatched junction nucleotides: 7. CDR1 and CDR2 (germline): SGHTA, FQGNSA. In DNA form, the CDR3 reads TGTGCCAGCAGCAATTACGGACAGGGCCAGCCCCAGCATTTT. This translates into CASSNYGQGQPQHF.

This clonotype has just a few counts. The CDR3 is CPVSDRGGGDEQFF. For the CDR3, the DNA is TGTCCCGTCAGTGATAGAGGCGGGGGGGATGAGCAGTTCTTC. The V call is TRBV10-3, the J call TRBJ2-1, with 9 bases that match TRBD2. The CDR3 consists of 14 residues. Germline V gene data show CDR1 as ENHRY and CDR2 as SYGVKD.

Comments on this clonotype: The junction and the germline gene differ at one end; a read error may be behind it. The rearrangement links TRBV12-3 or TRBV12-4 to TRBJ2-7, with 9 bases fitting TRBD1. The length of the CDR3 is 13 residues. Here the CDR3 DNA reads TGTGCCAGCACTTCGGGACAGGGTTACGAGCAATACTTC. Amino acids: CASTSGQGYEQYF.

This clonotype was counted many times. The chain carries TRBV7-9 and TRBJ2-2, with 7 bases aligning to TRBD1. Germline V lookup: CDR1 SEHNR, CDR2 FQNEAQ (reference sequence). CDR3 size: 14 residues. V was clipped by 4 bases and J by 6 bases; unmatched bases: 5. The CDR3 region has the DNA TGTGCCAGCAGCTCTCAGACAGGGCCCGGGGAGCTGTTTTTT. This codes for CASSSQTGPGELFF.

On this clonotype itself: One base away lies a much larger clone, so this may be a sequencing read error. The V call is TRBV6-6, the J call TRBJ2-1, with D perhaps given as TRBD1 or TRBD2 (5 bases each). Between the trimmed V and J ends, which lost 10 bases and 3 bases, there was a span of 19 bases. Germline CDR1 is MNHNY and CDR2 is SVGAGI (reference sequence). This CDR3 spans 15 amino acids. The CDR3 bases are TGTGCCACCACCCTCCCCCGGGGCAACTACAATGAGCAGTTCTTC. Residues: CATTLPRGNYNEQFF.

The chain carries TRBV18 and TRBJ2-2; D possibly corresponds to TRBD2 (6 bases). V lost 3 bases and J 4 bases, leaving 12 bases between the germline ends. The CDR3 has 15 residues. Germline V lookup: CDR1 KGHSH, CDR2 LQKENI. The CDR3 region has the DNA TGTGCCAGCTCACCGGAGGGAGTCGGCACCGGGGAGCTGTTTTTT. As protein: CASSPEGVGTGELFF. Together with reference TRBV18 and TRBJ2-2, the CDR3 gives the full variable domain: NAGVMQNPRHLVRRRGQEARLRCSPMKGHSHVYWYRQLPEEGLKFMVYLQKENIIDESGMPKERFSAEFPKEGPSILRIQQVVRGDSAAYFCASSPEGVGTGELFFGEGSRLTVL.

Notes on this clonotype: A much larger clone sits a single nucleotide away, making a read error possible. V usage is TRBV7-9 and J usage is TRBJ2-7; possibly TRBD1 for D (5 bases). This CDR3 is built from 15 residues. Germline lookup yields CDR1 SEHNR and CDR2 FQNEAQ (reference sequence). Deletions cut 4 bases from V and 6 bases from J, with 19 bases between. CDR3 in amino acids: CASSSRRQSLGEQYF. The CDR3 nucleotides are TGTGCCAGCAGCTCCCGGAGACAGTCTCTCGGCGAGCAGTACTTC.

About this clonotype: One end of the junction varies from germline; a read error may be responsible. The rearrangement joins TRBV6-6 to TRBJ2-1, with D possibly matching TRBD2 (5 bases). The CDR3 extends over 16 amino acids. Germline V gene lookup returns CDR1 MNHNY and CDR2 SVGAGI (reference sequence). CDR3 in amino acids: CASSYLGNSPYNGQLF. CDR3 bases: TGTGCCAGCAGTTACCTCGGGAATTCCCCCTACAATGGGCAGCTCTTC.

As to this clonotype: One junction end does not reproduce the germline sequence, and a read error may be involved. The rearrangement uses TRBV29-1 and TRBJ1-5; D possibly corresponds to TRBD1 (6 bases). The CDR3 runs to 13 residues. From germline, CDR1 is SQVTM and CDR2 ANQGSEA. CDR3: CSVRDNYDQPQRF. CDR3 nucleotide sequence: TGCAGCGTTCGGGACAATTACGATCAGCCACAGCGTTTT. Using reference TRBV29-1 and TRBJ1-5 for the parts outside the CDR3, the full variable domain is SAVISQKPSRDICQRGTSLTIQCQVDSQVTMMFWYRQQPGQSLTLIATANQGSEATYESGFVIDKFPISRPNLTFSTLTVSNMSPEDSSIYLCSVRDNYDQPQRFGDGTRLSIL.